The 29 T cell receptor beta chains below come from one sample, sequenced in a study of cytomegalovirus exposure and HLA in healthy donors (dated by TCRdb to the late 2010s). The library was produced with the immunoSEQ multiplex PCR assay. TCRdb limited this immuneACCESS table to in-frame rearrangements with V and J called. A share of clones is missing; checked studies link under half to unresolved V genes, and the rest is unexplained. A total of about 330,000 clones appear in this sample, 86% of them only once. The ten largest clones represent around 0.84% of the sample. What was sequenced was PBMCs. All receptors derive from a woman between 18 and 29 years old in good health and CMV-seronegative.

Points on this clone: A read error may account for a junction end that differs from germline. The V call is TRBV11-3, the J call TRBJ1-1; TRBD1 matches at 7 bases. This CDR3 comprises 11 residues. The germline gives CDR1 SGHNT, CDR2 YENEEA. Here the CDR3 reads CGGGGRTEAFF. The CDR3 nucleotides are TGCGGAGGGGGCGGTAGGACTGAAGCTTTCTTT.

This rearrangement joins TRBV28 to TRBJ2-1; 9 bases match TRBD1. Losses at the gene ends were 7 bases for V and 2 bases for J; bases not matched to a gene: 6. The CDR3 totals 15 residues. Germline CDR1 is MDHEN and CDR2 is SYDVKM. DNA for the CDR3: TGTGCCAGCACCGACAGGGGGGTCACCTACAATGAGCAGTTCTTC. This encodes CASTDRGVTYNEQFF.

The gene calls are TRBV19 and TRBJ2-3, with D perhaps matching TRBD1 (6 bases). Germline V gene data show CDR1 as LNHDA and CDR2 as SQIVND (reference sequence). The CDR3 loop spans 14 amino acids. V was clipped by 6 bases and J by 0 bases, with 10 bases between them. CDR3 loop: CASRGDTSTDTQYF. CDR3 bases: TGTGCCAGTAGAGGGGACACTAGCACAGATACGCAGTATTTT.

V and J are TRBV5-1 and TRBJ2-7; 8 bases map to TRBD1. This CDR3 contains 16 residues. CDR1 and CDR2 from the germline V gene are SGHRS and YFSETQ. V shed 4 bases, J shed 3 bases, and the junction held 12 bases outside the gene matches. The CDR3: CASSPYGQGGSYEQYF. In DNA form, the CDR3 reads TGCGCCAGCAGCCCATACGGACAGGGTGGCAGCTACGAGCAGTACTTC.

The V gene is TRBV11-1, the J gene TRBJ2-5, with a weak D call TRBD1 (6 bases). Germline V gene lookup returns CDR1 SGHAT and CDR2 FQDESV (reference sequence). V lost 4 bases to trimming and J lost 2 bases, with 11 bases between them. The CDR3 runs to 14 residues. This CDR3 is CASSSIGGQETQYF. Here the CDR3 DNA reads TGTGCCAGCAGCTCCATAGGGGGACAAGAGACCCAGTACTTC. Based on the CDR3 plus reference TRBV11-1 and TRBJ2-5, the full variable domain is EAEVAQSPRYKITEKSQAVAFWCDPISGHATLYWYRQILGQGPELLVQFQDESVVDDSQLPKDRFSAERLKGVDSTLKIQPAELGDSAMYLCASSSIGGQETQYFGPGTRLLVL.

The rearrangement uses TRBV13 and TRBJ2-2; tentative D call: TRBD2 (6 bases). The CDR3 is 17 amino acids. Germline V CDR1 and CDR2: PRHDT, FYEKMQ (reference sequence). V was clipped by 4 bases and J by 6 bases, with 21 bases between them. This CDR3 is CASSSLSGAENAGELFF. The CDR3 nucleotides read TGTGCCAGCAGCTCCTTGTCGGGAGCGGAAAATGCCGGGGAGCTGTTTTTT.

The chain combines TRBV11-1 with TRBJ1-2; tentative D call: TRBD1 (5 bases). Germline CDR1 is SGHAT and CDR2 is FQDESV (reference sequence). The CDR3 length is 14 residues. V gave up 5 bases and J gave up 2 bases, with 12 bases separating them. This CDR3 is CASSTRQMNYGYTF. The CDR3 nucleotides are TGTGCCAGCAGCACAAGACAGATGAACTATGGCTACACCTTC.

This chain links TRBV2 with TRBJ2-7, with D maybe TRBD2 (5 bases). The CDR3 spans 11 residues. The ends were cut back, 7 bases at V and 6 bases at J, with 10 bases in the middle. Germline V gives CDR1 SNHLY, CDR2 FYNNEI. CDR3 sequence reads: CASKGATEQYF. The CDR3 nucleotides read TGTGCCAGCAAGGGAGCTACCGAGCAGTACTTC.

The rearrangement uses TRBV2 and TRBJ2-5; 8 bases agree with TRBD1. CDR3 length: 15 amino acids. J lost 2 bases, V lost 5 bases, and 7 bases had no gene match. CDR1 SNHLY and CDR2 FYNNEI come from the germline V gene. The CDR3, as DNA: TGTGCCAGCAGTTTCCAGGGGGCGAAACAAGAGACCCAGTACTTC. It encodes CASSFQGAKQETQYF.

The chain combines TRBV10-3 with TRBJ2-1; 7 bases fit TRBD2. Germline values: CDR1 ENHRY, CDR2 SYGVKD. J gave up 10 bases and V 0 bases, and 6 bases lay outside the gene matches. CDR3 length equals 14 residues. The CDR3 region has the DNA TGTGCCATCAGTGAGTCGAGCGGCGGGAGAGAGCAGTTCTTC. It specifies CAISESSGGREQFF.

This sequence joins TRBV5-1 and TRBJ1-1, with 9 bases that match TRBD1. This CDR3 region has 15 residues. After removal of 4 bases from V and 4 bases from J, the junction contained 8 bases not matched to a gene. Germline V gives CDR1 SGHRS, CDR2 YFSETQ. In nucleotides, the CDR3 is TGCGCCAGCAGCGAGGACAGGGGACGGTCCACTGAAGCTTTCTTT. As protein: CASSEDRGRSTEAFF.

The V call is TRBV7-2, the J call TRBJ2-5; D unresolved. Germline CDR1 reads SGHTA; CDR2 reads FQGNSA. Trimming pared 5 bases from V and 2 bases from J, leaving 9 bases between. The length of the CDR3 is 13 residues. This CDR3 reads CASSPVTQETQYF. CDR3 in DNA: TGTGCCAGCAGCCCCGTGACACAAGAGACCCAGTACTTC.

This sequence joins TRBV30 and TRBJ2-1; 13 bases line up with TRBD2. With 2 bases clipped from V and 9 bases from J, the junction kept 10 bases outside the gene matches. Per germline, CDR1 GTSNPN and CDR2 SVGIG (reference sequence). The length of the CDR3 is 16 residues. CDR3 sequence: CAWSTRTSGRGREQFF. CDR3 coding DNA: TGTGCCTGGAGTACCCGGACTAGCGGGAGAGGGCGTGAGCAGTTCTTC.

The chain joins TRBV11-2 to TRBJ2-7; 9 bases line up with TRBD2. The CDR3 loop spans 15 amino acids. The V and J ends lost 5 bases and 5 bases, in that order; junction bases with no gene match: 10. Looked up from germline, CDR1 is SGHAT and CDR2 is FQNNGV. The CDR3 DNA reads as TGTGCCAGCAGCCCAATAGCGGGAGTGGGGAACGAGCAGTACTTC. It is translated as CASSPIAGVGNEQYF.

J is TRBJ2-1 and V is TRBV5-1; 9 bases map to TRBD2. Germline V gene data show CDR1 as SGHRS and CDR2 as YFSETQ. This CDR3 comprises 15 residues. V shed 5 bases and J 1 base; nucleotides not matched to a gene: 4. DNA of the CDR3: TGCGCCAGCAGGAGGCGGGAGGGTTCCTACAATGAGCAGTTCTTC. Translation: CASRRREGSYNEQFF. The full variable domain, rest sourced from reference TRBV5-1 and TRBJ2-1, is KAGVTQTPRYLIKTRGQQVTLSCSPISGHRSVSWYQQTPGQGLQFLFEYFSETQRNKGNFPGRFSGRQFSNSRSEMNVSTLELGDSALYLCASRRREGSYNEQFFGPGTRLTVL.

The chain joins TRBV27 to TRBJ1-2; TRBD1 aligns across 11 bases. The junction had 16 bases not matched to a gene; V was cut back by 6 bases and J by 4 bases. CDR1 and CDR2 from the germline V gene are MNHEY and SMNVEV (reference sequence). The CDR3 is made up of 18 amino acids. CDR3 in DNA: TGTGCCAGCAGCTGGACAGGGGGCGATCCCCCCTTTATCTATGGCTACACCTTC. It is translated as CASSWTGGDPPFIYGYTF.

J is TRBJ2-3 and V is TRBV7-7, with 7 nucleotides matching TRBD1. CDR1 and CDR2 (germline): SSHAT, FNYEAQ (reference sequence). V lost 1 base, J lost 4 bases, and 2 bases stayed unmatched. There are 14 residues in the CDR3. The CDR3 DNA sequence: TGTGCCAGCAGCTTAGAACAGGGGTCAGATACGCAGTATTTT. This codes for CASSLEQGSDTQYF. The full variable domain, with the rest looked up from reference TRBV7-7 and TRBJ2-3, is GAGVSQSPRYKVTKRGQDVTLRCDPISSHATLYWYQQALGQGPEFLTYFNYEAQPDKSGLPSDRFSAERPEGSISTLTIQRTEQRDSAMYRCASSLEQGSDTQYFGPGTRLTVL.

The V and J genes are TRBV18 and TRBJ1-2; 7 nucleotides line up with TRBD1. Trimming at V came to 4 bases and at J to 3 bases, leaving 8 bases not matched to a gene. This CDR3 is built from 15 residues. In germline, CDR1 is KGHSH, CDR2 LQKENI. The CDR3 bases are TGTGCCAGCTCACGTAACAGGGGTCAAGACTATGGCTACACCTTC. This encodes CASSRNRGQDYGYTF.

CDR3 sequence reads: CASSLGGLQGSMLDVLTF. CDR3 DNA sequence: TGTGCCAGCAGCTTAGGGGGACTTCAGGGTTCCATGTTGGACGTCCTGACTTTC. V gene TRBV7-9 combines with J gene TRBJ2-6, with TRBD2 as a possible D gene (6 bases). The CDR3 has 18 residues. Germline V gene sequence: CDR1 SEHNR, CDR2 FQNEAQ (reference sequence). Trimming stripped 1 base from V and 11 bases from J, with 24 bases between. Supplemented by reference TRBV7-9 and TRBJ2-6, the full variable domain reads DTGVSQNPRHKITKRGQNVTFRCDPISEHNRLYWYRQTLGQGPEFLTYFQNEAQLEKSRLLSDRFSAERPKGSFSTLEIQRTEQGDSAMYLCASSLGGLQGSMLDVLTFGAGSRLTVL.

V usage is TRBV6-5 and J usage is TRBJ2-2; 10 bases match TRBD2. This CDR3 has 15 amino acids. In germline, CDR1 is MNHEY, CDR2 SVGAGI. V was pared by 6 bases and J by 3 bases, with 4 bases of the junction left unmatched. DNA for the CDR3: TGTGCCAGCAGAATAGCGGGAGGTGACACCGGGGAGCTGTTTTTT. The encoded protein is CASRIAGGDTGELFF.

V is TRBV28 and J is TRBJ2-6; D gene ambiguous. Germline V gene sequence: CDR1 MDHEN, CDR2 SYDVKM. The ends were cut back, 6 bases at V and 4 bases at J, with 10 bases in the middle. The CDR3 consists of 14 residues. The CDR3 coding sequence is TGTGCCAGCAGCCCGGTCCGGGGGGCCAACGTCCTGACTTTC. This gives the protein CASSPVRGANVLTF.

This clone was seen only once. This chain connects TRBV9 to TRBJ2-2; 7 bases match TRBD2. V lost 0 bases, J lost 4 bases, and 6 bases stayed unmatched. CDR1 and CDR2 from the germline V gene are SGDLS and YYNGEE. This CDR3 is built from 16 residues. CDR3 nucleotides: TGTGCCAGCAGCGTAGTACCGGGCGGGGGCACCGGGGAGCTGTTTTTT. This gives the protein CASSVVPGGGTGELFF.

The V and J genes are TRBV25-1 and TRBJ2-5; a weak D match, TRBD1 (6 bases). V lost 2 bases and J lost 4, with 8 bases in between. This CDR3 spans 13 amino acids. In germline, CDR1 is MGHDK, CDR2 SYGVNS. The chain's CDR3 is CASSEGGRETQYF. CDR3 nucleotide sequence: TGTGCCAGCAGTGAAGGGGGCCGAGAGACCCAGTACTTC.

This chain uses TRBV27 with TRBJ1-5; D call uncertain. Trimming took off 5 bases at V and 3 bases at J, with 11 bases between the two ends. CDR3 length: 14 residues. Germline V CDR1 and CDR2: MNHEY, SMNVEV (reference sequence). The CDR3 coding sequence is TGTGCCAGCAGTGGCCGCGGGTCCAATCAGCCCCAGCATTTT. Protein product: CASSGRGSNQPQHF.

The chain uses TRBV28 and TRBJ1-1, with D unresolved. CDR3 length: 14 amino acids. V dropped 7 bases and J dropped 3 bases, with 15 bases sitting between them. CDR1 is MDHEN and CDR2 is SYDVKM in the germline V gene. The CDR3 reads CASTSPGTDTEAFF. CDR3 nucleotides: TGTGCCAGCACCTCCCCCGGTACGGACACTGAAGCTTTCTTT. Complete variable domain (other parts from reference TRBV28 and TRBJ1-1): DVKVTQSSRYLVKRTGEKVFLECVQDMDHENMFWYRQDPGLGLRLIYFSYDVKMKEKGDIPEGYSVSREKKERFSLILESASTNQTSMYLCASTSPGTDTEAFFGQGTRLTVV.

The rearrangement joins TRBV29-1 to TRBJ2-3, with D perhaps matching TRBD2 (6 bases). Trimming pared 4 bases from V and 0 bases from J, leaving 11 bases between. Germline V CDR1 and CDR2: SQVTM, ANQGSEA. The CDR3 is 14 amino acids. The CDR3 nucleotides read TGCAGCGTTGTGAGCGGGTCTAGCACAGATACGCAGTATTTT. The encoded protein is CSVVSGSSTDTQYF.

This clone was recorded only once. The V call is TRBV5-1, the J call TRBJ2-1, with 7 bases that match TRBD2. Looked up from germline, CDR1 is SGHRS and CDR2 is YFSETQ. The CDR3 totals 17 residues. J was trimmed by 4 bases and V by 0 bases; bases with no gene match: 10. The CDR3 loop reads CASSLAGGSTGYNEQFF. DNA for the CDR3: TGCGCCAGCAGCTTGGCGGGCGGGAGCACGGGTTACAATGAGCAGTTCTTC.

The rearrangement joins TRBV9 to TRBJ1-1; D unclear. Germline V gene data show CDR1 as SGDLS and CDR2 as YYNGEE. The CDR3 has 15 residues. Trimming shortened V by 3 bases and J by 1 base, and 13 bases separated the two germline ends. The CDR3 bases are TGTGCCAGCAGCGCCGAACCCAGGCCGAACACTGAAGCTTTCTTT. This translates into CASSAEPRPNTEAFF.

This rearrangement joins TRBV5-5 to TRBJ2-7, with 7 positions matching TRBD1. CDR3 length: 15 amino acids. The V segment lost 4 bases and the J segment 0 bases; nucleotides outside the gene matches: 7. Germline V gene sequence: CDR1 SGHKS, CDR2 YYEKEE (reference sequence). CDR3 protein: CASSGGQTGSYEQYF. CDR3 nucleotide sequence: TGTGCCAGCAGCGGGGGACAGACCGGCTCCTACGAGCAGTACTTC.